The 27 T cell receptor beta chains below come from one sample, sequenced in a study of human T cells and chemical hapten exposure. Time point noted: pre-sensitization, week 0. Treatment of the sample: therapeutic diphenylcyclopropenone sensitization with weekly scalp DPC. Each CDR3 protein is one row after TCRdb ran MiXCR on the RACE reads. This sample has about 350,000 distinct CDR3 sequences, with 5% to 6.5% found just once. Sequencing used whole blood, obtained in connection with sensitization to the hapten diphenylcyclopropenone (DPC). These receptors were obtained from a woman under 30 with alopecia areata. Some clones in this sample may be carry-over from other donors' samples.

In this sample, this clonotype turned up many times. This chain joins TRBV12-3 or TRBV12-4 and TRBJ1-6, with D hard to call. The CDR3 has 12 amino acids. Trimming stripped 7 bases from V and 6 bases from J, with 7 bases between. The CDR3 loop reads CASTYFNSPLHF. CDR3 bases: TGTGCCAGCACCTACTTTAATTCACCCCTCCACTTT.

The V call is TRBV9, the J call TRBJ2-2; D gene uncertain. This CDR3 spans 12 amino acids. Trimming took 0 bases from V and 6 from J, leaving 3 bases between them. In germline, CDR1 is SGDLS, CDR2 YYNGEE. The CDR3 nucleotides read TGTGCCAGCAGCGTAGAGGCCGGGGAGCTGTTTTTT. This gives the protein CASSVEAGELFF.

The gene calls are TRBV3-1 and TRBJ1-4, with D perhaps matching TRBD1 (6 bases). Germline V gene sequence: CDR1 LGHDT, CDR2 YNNKEL (reference sequence). The CDR3 has 14 amino acids. The V gene lost 0 bases and the J gene lost 6 bases, with 8 bases spanning the gap. DNA for the CDR3: TGTGCCAGCAGCCAAGAGGGGGCGGATGAAAAACTGTTTTTT. Translating it yields CASSQEGADEKLFF.

The rearrangement links TRBV3-1 to TRBJ2-1; TRBD2 matches 9 bases. V trimming: 4 bases; J trimming: 1 base; junction bases outside the gene matches: 5. The germline CDR1 and CDR2 sequences are LGHDT and YNNKEL (reference sequence). The CDR3 length is 16 residues. In DNA form, the CDR3 reads TGTGCCAGCAGCCTCCGGACTAGCGAGTCCTACAATGAGCAGTTCTTC. Protein product: CASSLRTSESYNEQFF.

This clonotype has ten or more counts. The V and J genes are TRBV29-1 and TRBJ2-5, with D perhaps assigned TRBD1 or TRBD2 (5 bases each). Trimming shortened V by 6 bases and J by 5 bases, and 19 bases separated the two germline ends. This CDR3 spans 14 amino acids. The germline V gene has CDR1 SQVTM and CDR2 ANQGSEA. CDR3 loop: CSVWGPTLGETQYF. The CDR3 DNA is TGCAGCGTGTGGGGACCGACTTTAGGGGAGACCCAGTACTTC.

This clonotype was recorded at least ten times. The chain joins TRBV5-8 to TRBJ2-3, with D perhaps TRBD1 (5 bases). Trimming pared 3 bases from V and 3 bases from J, leaving 14 bases between. Germline values: CDR1 SGHTS, CDR2 YDEGEE. The CDR3 sequence is 15 residues long. The chain's CDR3 is CASSYDLGQTDTQYF. DNA of the CDR3: TGTGCCAGCAGCTACGACCTGGGGCAGACAGATACGCAGTATTTT.

This clonotype was recorded at least ten times. The gene calls are TRBV4-3 and TRBJ2-2, with D possibly TRBD2 on 5 matching bases. The V gene lost 6 bases and the J gene lost 2 bases, with 10 bases spanning the gap. CDR1 and CDR2 from the germline V gene are LGHNA and YSLEER. This CDR3 spans 14 amino acids. CDR3: CASRWTVNTGELFF. The DNA of the CDR3 is TGCGCCAGCAGGTGGACTGTTAACACCGGGGAGCTGTTTTTT.

This clonotype was seen more than once but under ten times. The gene calls are TRBV10-3 and TRBJ2-4; possibly TRBD1 or TRBD2 for D (6 bases each). This CDR3 contains 16 residues. V lost 0 bases and J 7 bases, leaving 16 bases between the germline ends. Germline lookup yields CDR1 ENHRY and CDR2 SYGVKD. CDR3 in DNA: TGTGCCATCAGTGAGTCCCTTGGGGGGCTTGAGAACATTCAGTACTTC. Its protein product is CAISESLGGLENIQYF.

There are many counts of this clonotype. V is TRBV6-6 and J is TRBJ2-2, with TRBD2 as a possible D gene (5 bases). Trimming removed 0 bases from V and 8 bases from J, with 7 bases in between. CDR1 is MNHNY, CDR2 SVGAGI, per germline (reference sequence). The CDR3 consists of 13 residues. CDR3 DNA sequence: TGTGCCAGCAGTTACTCGGGAGAGGGGGAGCTGTTTTTT. Protein product: CASSYSGEGELFF.

This clonotype was picked up many times. The CDR3 protein is CSANRGRGSEAFF. The CDR3 region has the DNA TGCAGTGCTAACAGGGGGCGCGGATCTGAAGCTTTCTTT. This chain joins TRBV20-1 and TRBJ1-1, with TRBD1 matching 9 bases. The germline V gene has CDR1 DFQATT and CDR2 SNEGSKA (reference sequence). The CDR3 runs to 13 residues. Trimming at V came to 4 bases and at J to 6 bases, leaving 6 bases not matched to a gene.

In this sample, this clonotype turned up many times. The chain recombines TRBV7-6 with TRBJ2-1; TRBD1 aligns across 10 bases. CDR3 size: 16 residues. V lost 3 bases, J lost 3 bases, and 5 bases stayed unmatched. CDR1 is SGHVS and CDR2 is FNYEAQ in the germline V gene. This CDR3 is CASSLGQGLSYNEQFF. DNA for the CDR3: TGTGCCAGCAGCTTGGGACAGGGGCTGAGCTACAATGAGCAGTTCTTC.

Comments on this clonotype: A much larger clone lies a single base off, so this may be a read error. The chain carries TRBV10-2 and TRBJ1-5; no reliable D call. The CDR3 has 16 residues. Germline CDR1 WSHSY, CDR2 SAAADI. CDR3 nucleotide sequence: TGCGCCAGCTGTGTTGGGGTGACTGGGCCGGAGCAGCGCCAGCATTTT. Translation: CASCVGVTGPEQRQHF.

This clonotype has more than one count but fewer than ten. The chain couples TRBV12-3 or TRBV12-4 to TRBJ2-7; D remains ambiguous. This CDR3 comprises 11 residues. Deletions cut 6 bases from V and 3 bases from J, with 6 bases between. The DNA of the CDR3 is TGTGCCAGCAGCCGCCTCTACGAGCAGTACTTC. It yields the protein CASSRLYEQYF.

In this sample, this clonotype turned up many times. The J gene is TRBJ1-1, the V gene TRBV29-1; D uncertain. CDR3 length: 11 residues. Germline lookup yields CDR1 SQVTM and CDR2 ANQGSEA. V lost 5 bases to trimming and J lost 1 base, with 5 bases between them. CDR3 protein: CSVMPNTEAFF. The DNA for the CDR3 is TGCAGCGTTATGCCGAACACTGAAGCTTTCTTT.

This clonotype turned up a few times. This chain joins TRBV9 and TRBJ1-1, with D possibly TRBD1 on 6 matching bases. Per the germline V gene, CDR1 is SGDLS and CDR2 is YYNGEE. V lost 4 bases to trimming and J lost 5 bases, with 15 bases between them. The CDR3 is made up of 14 amino acids. CDR3: CASSSEGVGTEAFF. The CDR3 DNA is TGTGCCAGCAGCTCCGAGGGGGTAGGAACTGAAGCTTTCTTT.

This clonotype was observed at least ten times. The chain combines TRBV7-3 with TRBJ2-3; D remains unclear. V lost 1 base to trimming and J lost 6 bases, with 17 bases between them. This CDR3 is built from 16 residues. Germline V CDR1 and CDR2: SGHTA, FQGTGA. Here the CDR3 DNA reads TGTGCCAGCAGCTTAATAGGTCCCTACACGACCGATACGCAGTATTTT. Its translation: CASSLIGPYTTDTQYF.

The chain uses TRBV6-1 and TRBJ1-5; D gene ambiguous. Germline loops: CDR1 MNHNS, CDR2 SASEGT. The CDR3 spans 15 residues. V lost 4 bases to trimming and J lost 0 bases, with 10 bases between them. This CDR3 is CASSAPIYSNQPQHF. The DNA of the CDR3 is TGTGCCAGCAGTGCCCCCATTTATAGCAATCAGCCCCAGCATTTT.

V and J are TRBV6-5 and TRBJ2-1; D uncertain. Germline V gene sequence: CDR1 MNHEY, CDR2 SVGAGI. V shed 3 bases and J shed 5 bases, with 11 bases lying between them. The CDR3 is made up of 14 amino acids. The CDR3 DNA is TGTGCCAGCAGTTATAAGTCGGAGAACAATGAGCAGTTCTTC. Translating gives CASSYKSENNEQFF.

This CDR3 reads CASSPPGTAYEQYF. The CDR3 DNA is TGTGCCAGCTCACCACCCGGGACAGCCTACGAGCAGTACTTC. This chain uses TRBV18 with TRBJ2-7; 7 positions match TRBD1. V shed 0 bases and J 2 bases; nucleotides not matched to a gene: 1. The CDR3 contains 14 residues. Germline assignment: CDR1 KGHSH and CDR2 LQKENI.

Regarding this clonotype: A clone one base away is much larger, so this may be a read error. The V call is TRBV4-3, the J call TRBJ1-4; D not resolved. Germline V lookup: CDR1 LGHNA, CDR2 YSLEER. CDR3 length equals 14 residues. The CDR3 reads CASSQDPTSEKQFF. For the CDR3, the DNA is TGCGCCAGCAGCCAAGACCCGACCAGTGAAAAACAGTTTTTT.

This clonotype was picked up many times. The chain employs TRBV12-5 and TRBJ2-3; D might be TRBD2 (6 bases). Germline assignment: CDR1 LGHNT and CDR2 FRNRAP. The ends were cut back, 6 bases at V and 8 bases at J, with 15 bases in the middle. The CDR3 contains 13 residues. The CDR3 here is CASGSGSGGTQYF. The DNA for the CDR3 is TGTGCTAGTGGGTCCGGTAGCGGTGGTACGCAGTATTTT.

The gene calls are TRBV27 and TRBJ2-3, with TRBD1 identical over 7 bases. Germline CDR1 reads MNHEY; CDR2 reads SMNVEV (reference sequence). CDR3 size: 16 residues. The junction had 8 bases not matched to a gene; V was cut back by 5 bases and J by 0 bases. CDR3 loop: CASSNRQGLSTDTQYF. CDR3 nucleotides: TGTGCCAGCAGTAACCGACAGGGATTGAGCACAGATACGCAGTATTTT.

This clonotype was observed a handful of times. This chain links TRBV7-9 with TRBJ1-5; D unresolved. The CDR3 sequence is 13 residues long. Trimming cost V 1 base and J 9 bases, with 10 bases left between them. In germline, CDR1 is SEHNR, CDR2 FQNEAQ (reference sequence). The CDR3 DNA is TGTGCCAGCAGCTTAGATTTCGACTGGCCCCAGCATTTT. This gives the protein CASSLDFDWPQHF.

There are a few counts of this clonotype. The V call is TRBV3-1, the J call TRBJ2-3; D is ambiguous. The V end was cut by 3 bases, the J end by 6 bases, with 19 bases between. This CDR3 is 16 amino acids long. Germline V gives CDR1 LGHDT, CDR2 YNNKEL (reference sequence). CDR3 protein: CASSQDDSVEVDTQYF. The CDR3 nucleotides are TGTGCCAGCAGCCAGGACGACTCCGTAGAAGTGGATACGCAGTATTTT.

This clonotype was counted ten times or more. The genes are TRBV28 and TRBJ1-1, with D perhaps matching TRBD1 (5 bases). The CDR3 covers 13 residues. V gave up 0 bases and J gave up 10 bases, with 12 bases separating them. Germline CDR1 MDHEN, CDR2 SYDVKM. The CDR3 loop is CASSLWQGGLAFF. CDR3 nucleotides: TGTGCCAGCAGTTTATGGCAGGGAGGGTTAGCTTTCTTT.

The table lists this clonotype with many counts. V usage is TRBV29-1 and J usage is TRBJ1-6; 8 nucleotides agree with TRBD1. The CDR3 totals 12 residues. V shed 4 bases and J 17 bases; nucleotides not matched to a gene: 10. Germline assignment: CDR1 SQVTM and CDR2 ANQGSEA. CDR3: CSVVTGDLRVHF. DNA of the CDR3: TGCAGCGTTGTGACAGGGGATCTTCGCGTCCACTTT.

The chain is built from TRBV3-1 and TRBJ2-7; D gene unclear. Germline V gives CDR1 LGHDT, CDR2 YNNKEL (reference sequence). The CDR3 is 11 residues long. V lost 6 bases and J 6 bases, leaving 9 bases between the germline ends. The CDR3 region has the DNA TGTGCCAGCAGGAAGGCTACCGAGCAGTACTTC. It is translated as CASRKATEQYF.